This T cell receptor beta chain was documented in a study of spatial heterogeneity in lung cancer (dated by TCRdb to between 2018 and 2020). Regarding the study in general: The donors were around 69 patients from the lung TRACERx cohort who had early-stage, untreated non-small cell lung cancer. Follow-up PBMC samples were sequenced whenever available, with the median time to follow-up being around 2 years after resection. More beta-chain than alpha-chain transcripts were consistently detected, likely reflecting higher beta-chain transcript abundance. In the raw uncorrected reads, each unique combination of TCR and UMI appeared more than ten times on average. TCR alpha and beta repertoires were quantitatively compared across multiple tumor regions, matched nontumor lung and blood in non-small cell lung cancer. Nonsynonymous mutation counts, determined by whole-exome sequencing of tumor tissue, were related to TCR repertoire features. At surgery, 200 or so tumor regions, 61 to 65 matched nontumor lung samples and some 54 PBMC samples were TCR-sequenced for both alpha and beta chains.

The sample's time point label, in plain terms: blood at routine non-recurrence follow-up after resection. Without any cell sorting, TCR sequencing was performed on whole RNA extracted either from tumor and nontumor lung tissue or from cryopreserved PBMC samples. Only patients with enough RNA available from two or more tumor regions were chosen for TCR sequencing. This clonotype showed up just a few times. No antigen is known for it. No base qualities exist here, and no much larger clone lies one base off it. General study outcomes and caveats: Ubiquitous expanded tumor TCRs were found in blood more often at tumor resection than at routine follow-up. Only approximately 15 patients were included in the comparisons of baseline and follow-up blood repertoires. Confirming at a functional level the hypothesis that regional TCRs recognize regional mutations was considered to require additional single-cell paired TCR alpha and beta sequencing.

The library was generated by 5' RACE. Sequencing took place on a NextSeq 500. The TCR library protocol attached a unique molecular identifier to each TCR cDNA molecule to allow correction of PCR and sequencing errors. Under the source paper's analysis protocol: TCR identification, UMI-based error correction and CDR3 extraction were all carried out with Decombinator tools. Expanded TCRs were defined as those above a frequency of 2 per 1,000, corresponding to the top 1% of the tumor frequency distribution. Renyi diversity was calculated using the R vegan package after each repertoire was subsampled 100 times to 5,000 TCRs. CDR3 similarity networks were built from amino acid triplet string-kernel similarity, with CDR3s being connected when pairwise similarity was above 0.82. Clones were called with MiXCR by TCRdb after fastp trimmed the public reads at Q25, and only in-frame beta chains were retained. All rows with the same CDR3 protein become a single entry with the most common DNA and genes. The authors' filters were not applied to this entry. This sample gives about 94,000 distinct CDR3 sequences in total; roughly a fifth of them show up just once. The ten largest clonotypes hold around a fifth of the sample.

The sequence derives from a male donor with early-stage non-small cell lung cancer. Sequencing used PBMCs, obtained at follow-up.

The nucleotide sequence reads as follows: TGTGCCACTGGGGACAGAACCTACGAGCAGTACTTC. Its translation is CATGDRTYEQYF. Recombination connected TRBV19 to TRBJ2-7, and 7 junction bases match TRBD1. V and J are trimmed by 10 bases and 2 bases, and the gene matches miss 5 bases of the junction. In the germline V gene (reference sequence), CDR1 corresponds to LNHDA and CDR2 to SQIVND. Measured from the cysteine to the phenylalanine, the CDR3 is 12 residues long. The only DNA kept is the CDR3, 36 bases in frame from the first base.